This T cell receptor beta chain stems from a study of T-cell reconstitution after alpha-beta-depleted transplantation in children. Trimming shortened V by 6 bases and J by 4 bases, and 22 bases separated the two germline ends. Germline assignment: CDR1 KGHSH and CDR2 LQKENI. The CDR3 totals 16 residues. The TCRbeta library was prepared with unique molecular identifiers. TCRdb analysed the PCR reads with MiXCR anew, one entry per CDR3 protein. The sample lists about 610,000 distinct CDR3 sequences, roughly 10% occurring once. The input for sequencing was PBMCs from the stem cell graft donor, taken from the stem cell graft. The chain is built from TRBV18 and TRBJ2-7, with D possibly being TRBD1 (6 bases). This TCR derives from a human donor who donated a stem cell graft to a child with acute myeloid leukemia. Here the CDR3 reads CASSQLEGGKGYEQYF. The CDR3 region has the DNA TGTGCCAGCTCTCAACTCGAAGGGGGAAAGGGATACGAGCAGTACTTC.